This T cell receptor beta chain derives from a study of sequential checkpoint blockade in melanoma. General study points: Rising tumor T-cell fraction and clonality meant about 30 times likelier benefit. Mutational load did not correlate with tumor T-cell fraction or clonality.

In the case of this clone: Its antigen is currently unknown.

CDR1 GTSNPN and CDR2 SVGIG come from the germline V gene (reference sequence). CDR3 size: 13 residues. Trimming took 6 bases from V and 2 from J, leaving 13 bases between them. The method was immunoSEQ multiplex PCR; TCRdb's version includes in-frame clones alone and lacks a portion of them. The sample yields 5,500 to 7,000 clones, over 20% seen once. Described treatment: randomized to nivolumab then ipilimumab (arm A) or the reverse (arm B). This clonotype was obtained from a human donor with melanoma. The chain combines TRBV30 with TRBJ1-2, with a possible D match to TRBD1 (6 bases). The source material was tumor tissue (inferred from file names), sampled from a patient given nivolumab and ipilimumab in sequence. CDR3 nucleotide sequence: TGTGCCTGCAAGAAGGACAGAAACTATGGCTACACCTTC. This sequence encodes CACKKDRNYGYTF.